This T cell receptor (beta chain) was captured by sequencing in a study of CD8 T cells in ankylosing spondylitis. V was pared by 5 bases and J by 4 bases, with 15 bases between. The germline V gene encodes CDR1 SEHNR and CDR2 FQNEAQ (reference sequence). The CDR3 totals 15 residues. Using its own MiXCR run on the 5' RACE reads, TCRdb lists one record per CDR3 protein. The sample carries 240,000 or so distinct CDR3 sequences, over 8.5% recorded once. Sequencing was carried out using blood, either unsorted or a sorted T cell fraction (not recorded which). This chain uses TRBV7-9 with TRBJ2-1, with TRBD2 as a possible D gene (6 bases). This sequence originates from a male donor with ankylosing spondylitis or in good health (not recorded which). CDR3 in DNA: TGTGCCAGCAGCCCCGTGGAGGGCCGATACAATGAGCAGTTCTTC. Protein: CASSPVEGRYNEQFF.